This entry is about one TCR beta chain. The source of the sample is a study of read filtering for tumor transcriptome and immune sequencing. This library used around 400 ng RNA and molecular barcoded adaptors spanning alpha/delta and beta/gamma chains. Via MiXCR, TCRdb re-called the reads, giving one row per CDR3 protein. The repertoire holds roughly 93,000 distinct CDR3 sequences, with roughly 21% as singletons. The source material was a population of CD138-negative cells sorted from bone marrow. The receptor comes from a donor aged 40 or over with multiple myeloma.

The CDR3 DNA reads TGTGCCAGCAGCTTGCCTCTAGCGGGGGTTCCCTACGAGCAGTACTTC. Translated: CASSLPLAGVPYEQYF. The J gene is TRBJ2-7, the V gene TRBV5-8, with 10 bases identical to TRBD2. The germline gives CDR1 SGHTS, CDR2 YDEGEE. This CDR3 region has 16 residues. The junction had 6 bases not matched to a gene; V was cut back by 1 base and J by 2 bases. The full variable domain, rest sourced from reference TRBV5-8 and TRBJ2-7, is EAGVTQSPTHLIKTRGQQATLRCSPISGHTSVYWYQQALGLGLQFLLWYDEGEERNRGNFPPRFSGRQFPNYSSELNVNALELEDSALYLCASSLPLAGVPYEQYFGPGTRLTVT.